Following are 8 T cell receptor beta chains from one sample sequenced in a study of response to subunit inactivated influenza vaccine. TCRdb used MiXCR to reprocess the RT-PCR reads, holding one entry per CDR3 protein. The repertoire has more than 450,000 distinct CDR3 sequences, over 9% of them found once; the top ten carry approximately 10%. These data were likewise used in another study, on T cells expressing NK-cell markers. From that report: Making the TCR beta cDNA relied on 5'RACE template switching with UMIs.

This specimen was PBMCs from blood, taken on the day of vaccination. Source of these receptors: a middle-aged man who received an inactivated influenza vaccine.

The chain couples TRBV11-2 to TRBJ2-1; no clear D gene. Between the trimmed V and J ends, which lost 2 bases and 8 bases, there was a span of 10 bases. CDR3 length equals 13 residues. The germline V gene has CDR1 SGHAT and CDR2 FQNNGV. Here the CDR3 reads CASSLLVPDEQFF. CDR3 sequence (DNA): TGTGCCAGCAGCTTATTAGTTCCCGATGAGCAGTTCTTC.

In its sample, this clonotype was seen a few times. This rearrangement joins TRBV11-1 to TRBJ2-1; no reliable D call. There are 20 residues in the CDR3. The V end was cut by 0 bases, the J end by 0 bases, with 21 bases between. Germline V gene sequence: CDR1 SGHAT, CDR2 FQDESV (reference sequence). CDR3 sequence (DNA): TGTGCCAGCAGCTTAGCGGGTAGGTGGGGTCTGGCGTTCTCCTACAATGAGCAGTTCTTC. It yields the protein CASSLAGRWGLAFSYNEQFF.

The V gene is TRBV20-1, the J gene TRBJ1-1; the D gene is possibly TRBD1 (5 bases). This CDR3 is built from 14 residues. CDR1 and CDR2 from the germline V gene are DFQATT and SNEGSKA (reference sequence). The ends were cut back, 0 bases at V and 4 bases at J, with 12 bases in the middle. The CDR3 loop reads CSARDGAGSTEAFF. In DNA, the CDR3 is TGCAGTGCTAGAGATGGGGCGGGGAGCACTGAAGCTTTCTTT.

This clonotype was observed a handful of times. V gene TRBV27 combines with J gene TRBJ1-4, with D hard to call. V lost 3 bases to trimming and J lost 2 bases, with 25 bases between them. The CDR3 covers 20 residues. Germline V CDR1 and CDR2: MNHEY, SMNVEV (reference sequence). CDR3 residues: CASSFEGPLGGRMTNEKLFF. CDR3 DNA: TGTGCCAGCAGTTTCGAGGGCCCGTTGGGCGGAAGAATGACTAATGAAAAACTGTTTTTT.

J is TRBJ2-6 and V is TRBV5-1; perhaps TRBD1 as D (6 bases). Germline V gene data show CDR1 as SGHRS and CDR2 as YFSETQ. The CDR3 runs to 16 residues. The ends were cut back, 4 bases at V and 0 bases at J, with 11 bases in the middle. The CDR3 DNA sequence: TGCGCCAGCAGCCAACAGGGAAACTCTGGGGCCAACGTCCTGACTTTC. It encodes CASSQQGNSGANVLTF.

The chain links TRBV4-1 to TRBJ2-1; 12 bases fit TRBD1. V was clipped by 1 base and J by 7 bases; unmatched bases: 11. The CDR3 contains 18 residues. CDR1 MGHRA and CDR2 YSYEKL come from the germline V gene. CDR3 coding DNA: TGCGCCAGCAGCCAAGGTCGGGACAGGGGGCTGGTTGGGAATGAGCAGTTCTTC. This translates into CASSQGRDRGLVGNEQFF.

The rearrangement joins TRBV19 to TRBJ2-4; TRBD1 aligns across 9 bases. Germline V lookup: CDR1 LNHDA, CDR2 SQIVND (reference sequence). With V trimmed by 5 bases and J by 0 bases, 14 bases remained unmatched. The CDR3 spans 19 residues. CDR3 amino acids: CASSPRTGTGILAKNIQYF. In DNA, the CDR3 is TGTGCCAGTAGTCCACGGACCGGGACAGGGATCCTAGCCAAAAACATTCAGTACTTC.

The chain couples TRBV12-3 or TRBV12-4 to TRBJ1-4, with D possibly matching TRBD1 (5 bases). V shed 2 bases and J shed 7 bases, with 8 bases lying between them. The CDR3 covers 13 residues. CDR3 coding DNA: TGTGCCAGCAGTTTACAGGGAGTTGAAAAACTGTTTTTT. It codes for CASSLQGVEKLFF.